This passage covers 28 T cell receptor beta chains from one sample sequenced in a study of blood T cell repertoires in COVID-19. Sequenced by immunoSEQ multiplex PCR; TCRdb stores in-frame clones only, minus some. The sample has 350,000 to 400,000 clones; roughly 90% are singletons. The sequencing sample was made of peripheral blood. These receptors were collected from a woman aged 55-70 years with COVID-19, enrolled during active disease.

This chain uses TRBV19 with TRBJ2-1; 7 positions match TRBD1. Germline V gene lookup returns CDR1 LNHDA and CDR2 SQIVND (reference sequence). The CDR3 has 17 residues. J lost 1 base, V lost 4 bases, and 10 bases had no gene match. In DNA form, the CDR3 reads TGTGCCAGTAGTACGCGACAGGGTTTTTGGTCCTACAATGAGCAGTTCTTC. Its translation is CASSTRQGFWSYNEQFF.

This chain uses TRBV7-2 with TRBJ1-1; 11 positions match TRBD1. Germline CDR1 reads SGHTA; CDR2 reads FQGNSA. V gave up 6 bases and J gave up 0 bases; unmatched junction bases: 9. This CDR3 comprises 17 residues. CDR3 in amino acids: CASSSYPGQGVNTEAFF. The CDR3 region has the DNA TGTGCCAGCAGTTCCTATCCGGGACAGGGGGTGAACACTGAAGCTTTCTTT.

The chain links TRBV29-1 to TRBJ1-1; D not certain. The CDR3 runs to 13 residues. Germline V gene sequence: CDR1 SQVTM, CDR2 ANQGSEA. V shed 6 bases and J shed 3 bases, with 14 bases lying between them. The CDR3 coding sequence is TGCAGCGTGATCGAGCGATGGGACACTGAAGCTTTCTTT. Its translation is CSVIERWDTEAFF.

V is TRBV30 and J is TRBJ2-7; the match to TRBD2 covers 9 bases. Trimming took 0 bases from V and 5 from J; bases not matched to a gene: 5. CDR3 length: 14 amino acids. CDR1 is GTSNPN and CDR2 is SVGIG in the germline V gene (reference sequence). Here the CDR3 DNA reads TGTGCCTGGAGTGTGCGTAGCGGGGGCGACGAGCAGTACTTC. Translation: CAWSVRSGGDEQYF.

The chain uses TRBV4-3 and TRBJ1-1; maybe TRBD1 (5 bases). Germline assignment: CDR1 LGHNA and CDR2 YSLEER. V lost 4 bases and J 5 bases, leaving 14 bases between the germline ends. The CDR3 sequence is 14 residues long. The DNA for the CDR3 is TGCGCCAGCAGCCGAACCTTTGGGGGGACTGAAGCTTTCTTT. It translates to CASSRTFGGTEAFF.

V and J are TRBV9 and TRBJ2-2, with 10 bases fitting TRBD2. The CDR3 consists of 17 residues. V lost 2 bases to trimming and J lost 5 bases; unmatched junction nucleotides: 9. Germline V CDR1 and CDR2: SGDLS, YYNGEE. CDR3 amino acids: CASSVERGGHGTGELFF. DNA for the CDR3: TGTGCCAGCAGCGTCGAGCGGGGGGGCCATGGTACCGGGGAGCTGTTTTTT.

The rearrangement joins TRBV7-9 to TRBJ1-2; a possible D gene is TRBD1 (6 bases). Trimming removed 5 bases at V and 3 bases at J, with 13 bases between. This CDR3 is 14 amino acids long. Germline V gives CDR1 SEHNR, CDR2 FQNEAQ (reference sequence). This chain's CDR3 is CASSHVDRYYGYTF. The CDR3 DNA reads TGTGCCAGCAGCCATGTGGACAGATACTATGGCTACACCTTC.

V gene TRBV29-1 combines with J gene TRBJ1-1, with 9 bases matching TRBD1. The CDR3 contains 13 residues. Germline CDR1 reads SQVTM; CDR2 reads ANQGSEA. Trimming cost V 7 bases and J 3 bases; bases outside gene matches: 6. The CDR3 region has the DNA TGCAGCGGACTGACAGGGGGGGACACTGAAGCTTTCTTT. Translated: CSGLTGGDTEAFF.

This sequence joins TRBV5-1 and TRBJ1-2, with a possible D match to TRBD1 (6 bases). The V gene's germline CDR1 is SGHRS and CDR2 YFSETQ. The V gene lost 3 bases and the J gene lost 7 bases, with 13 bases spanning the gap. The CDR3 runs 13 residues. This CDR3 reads CASSSTGSPGYTF. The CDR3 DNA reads TGCGCCAGCAGCTCTACAGGGTCGCCTGGCTACACCTTC.

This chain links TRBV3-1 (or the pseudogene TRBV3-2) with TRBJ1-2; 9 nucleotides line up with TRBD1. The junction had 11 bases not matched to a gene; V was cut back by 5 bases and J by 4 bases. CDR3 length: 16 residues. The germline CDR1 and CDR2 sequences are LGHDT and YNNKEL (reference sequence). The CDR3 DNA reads TGTGCCAGCAGCTCGCAGACAGGGGGAGATGTCTATGGCTACACCTTC. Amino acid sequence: CASSSQTGGDVYGYTF.

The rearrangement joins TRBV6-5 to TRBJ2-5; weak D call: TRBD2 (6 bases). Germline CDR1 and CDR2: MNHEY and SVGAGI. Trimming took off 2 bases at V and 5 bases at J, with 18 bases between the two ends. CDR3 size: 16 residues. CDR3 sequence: CASSYRGRDHRETQYF. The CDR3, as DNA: TGTGCCAGCAGTTACAGAGGGCGGGACCACCGTGAGACCCAGTACTTC.

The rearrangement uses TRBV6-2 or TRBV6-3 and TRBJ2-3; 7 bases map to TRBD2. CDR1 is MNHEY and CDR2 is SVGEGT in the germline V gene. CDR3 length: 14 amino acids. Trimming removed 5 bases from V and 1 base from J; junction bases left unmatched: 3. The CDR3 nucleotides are TGTGCCAGCAGTCCGGGGAGGGGCACAGATACGCAGTATTTT. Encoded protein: CASSPGRGTDTQYF.

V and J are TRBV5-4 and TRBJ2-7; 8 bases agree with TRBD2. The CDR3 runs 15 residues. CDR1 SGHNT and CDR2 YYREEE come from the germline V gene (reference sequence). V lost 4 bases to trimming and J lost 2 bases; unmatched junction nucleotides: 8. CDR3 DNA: TGTGCCAGCAGCGCATCGGGGGGGCCAGCCTACGAGCAGTACTTC. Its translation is CASSASGGPAYEQYF. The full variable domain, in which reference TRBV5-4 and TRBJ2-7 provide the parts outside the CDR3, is ETGVTQSPTHLIKTRGQQVTLRCSSQSGHNTVSWYQQALGQGPQFIFQYYREEENGRGNFPPRFSGLQFPNYSSELNVNALELDDSALYLCASSASGGPAYEQYFGPGTRLTVT.

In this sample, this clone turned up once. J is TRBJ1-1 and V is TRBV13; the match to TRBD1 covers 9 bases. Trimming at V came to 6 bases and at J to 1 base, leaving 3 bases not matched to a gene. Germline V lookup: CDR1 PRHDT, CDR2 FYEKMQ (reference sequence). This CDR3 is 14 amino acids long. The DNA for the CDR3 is TGTGCCAGCAGGACGGGACAGGGGAACACTGAAGCTTTCTTT. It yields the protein CASRTGQGNTEAFF. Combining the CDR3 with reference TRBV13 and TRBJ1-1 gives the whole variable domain AAGVIQSPRHLIKEKRETATLKCYPIPRHDTVYWYQQGPGQDPQFLISFYEKMQSDKGSIPDRFSAQQFSDYHSELNMSSLELGDSALYFCASRTGQGNTEAFFGQGTRLTVV.

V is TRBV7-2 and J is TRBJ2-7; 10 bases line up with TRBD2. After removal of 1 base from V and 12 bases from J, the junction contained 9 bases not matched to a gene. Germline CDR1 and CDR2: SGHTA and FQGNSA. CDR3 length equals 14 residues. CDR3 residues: CASSLVSGGADRYF. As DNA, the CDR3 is TGTGCCAGCAGCTTAGTCAGCGGGGGGGCCGATCGGTACTTC.

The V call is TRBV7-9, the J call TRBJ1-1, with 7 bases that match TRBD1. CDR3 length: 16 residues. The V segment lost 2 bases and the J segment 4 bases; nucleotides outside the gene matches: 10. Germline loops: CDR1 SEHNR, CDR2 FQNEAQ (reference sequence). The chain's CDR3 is CASSLPRDRELTEAFF. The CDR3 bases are TGTGCCAGCAGCTTACCCCGAGACAGGGAGCTCACTGAAGCTTTCTTT.

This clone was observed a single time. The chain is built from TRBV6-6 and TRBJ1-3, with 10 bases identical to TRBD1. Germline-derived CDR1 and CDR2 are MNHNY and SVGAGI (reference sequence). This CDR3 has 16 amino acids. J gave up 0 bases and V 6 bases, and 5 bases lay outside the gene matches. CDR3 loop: CASRNRTGGSGNTIYF. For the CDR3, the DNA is TGTGCCAGCAGAAACCGGACAGGGGGCTCTGGAAACACCATATATTTT.

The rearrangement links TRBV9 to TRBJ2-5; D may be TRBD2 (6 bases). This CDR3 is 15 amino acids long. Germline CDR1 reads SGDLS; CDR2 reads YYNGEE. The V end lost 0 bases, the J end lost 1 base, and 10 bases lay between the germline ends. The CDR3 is CASSVGTTVQETQYF. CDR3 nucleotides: TGTGCCAGCAGCGTAGGGACTACGGTCCAAGAGACCCAGTACTTC.

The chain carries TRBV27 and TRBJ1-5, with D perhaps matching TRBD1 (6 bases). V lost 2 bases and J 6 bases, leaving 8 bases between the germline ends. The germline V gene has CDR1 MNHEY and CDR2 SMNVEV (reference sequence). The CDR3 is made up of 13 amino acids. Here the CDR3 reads CASSLTGFQPQHF. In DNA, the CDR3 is TGTGCCAGCAGTTTAACAGGGTTTCAGCCCCAGCATTTT.

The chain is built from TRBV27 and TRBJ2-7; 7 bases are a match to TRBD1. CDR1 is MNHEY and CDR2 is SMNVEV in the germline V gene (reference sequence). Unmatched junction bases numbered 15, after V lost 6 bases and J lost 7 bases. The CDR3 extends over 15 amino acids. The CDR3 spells CASRPDRDPRREQYF. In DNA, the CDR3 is TGTGCCAGCAGGCCCGACAGGGACCCTCGGCGGGAGCAGTACTTC.

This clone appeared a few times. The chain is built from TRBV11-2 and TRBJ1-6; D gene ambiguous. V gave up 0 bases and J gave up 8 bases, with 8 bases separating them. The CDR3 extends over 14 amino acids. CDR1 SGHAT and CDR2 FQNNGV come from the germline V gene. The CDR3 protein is CASSLEAGDSPLHF. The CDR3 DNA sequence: TGTGCCAGCAGCTTAGAAGCGGGCGATTCACCCCTCCACTTT.

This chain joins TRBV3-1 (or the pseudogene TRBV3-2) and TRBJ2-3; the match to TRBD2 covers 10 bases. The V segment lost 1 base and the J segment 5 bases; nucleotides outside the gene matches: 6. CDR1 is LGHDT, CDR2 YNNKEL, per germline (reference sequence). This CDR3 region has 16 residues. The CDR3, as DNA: TGTGCCAGCAGCCAAGCAGCGGGGGGGCACGGAGATACGCAGTATTTT. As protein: CASSQAAGGHGDTQYF.

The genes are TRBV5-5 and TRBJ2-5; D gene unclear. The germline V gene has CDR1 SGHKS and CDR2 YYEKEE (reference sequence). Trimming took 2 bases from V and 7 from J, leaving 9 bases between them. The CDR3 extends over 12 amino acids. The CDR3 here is CASSFLSGTQYF. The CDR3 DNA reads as TGTGCCAGCAGCTTCCTTTCGGGGACCCAGTACTTC. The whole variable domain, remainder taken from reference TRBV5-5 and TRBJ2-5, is DAGVTQSPTHLIKTRGQQVTLRCSPISGHKSVSWYQQVLGQGPQFIFQYYEKEERGRGNFPDRFSARQFPNYSSELNVNALLLGDSALYLCASSFLSGTQYFGPGTRLLVL.

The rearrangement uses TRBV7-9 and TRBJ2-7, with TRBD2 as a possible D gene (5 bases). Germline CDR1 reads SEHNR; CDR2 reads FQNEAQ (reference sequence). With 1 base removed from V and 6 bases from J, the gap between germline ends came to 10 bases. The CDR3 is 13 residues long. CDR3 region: CASSLVAEAEQYF. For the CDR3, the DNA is TGTGCCAGCAGCTTAGTTGCGGAGGCCGAGCAGTACTTC.

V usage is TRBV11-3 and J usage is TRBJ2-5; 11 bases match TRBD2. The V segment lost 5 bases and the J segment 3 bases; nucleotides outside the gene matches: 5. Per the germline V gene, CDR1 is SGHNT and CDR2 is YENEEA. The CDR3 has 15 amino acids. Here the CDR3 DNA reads TGTGCCAGCAGCCCCTATAGCGGGGGGGAAGAGACCCAGTACTTC. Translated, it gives CASSPYSGGEETQYF.

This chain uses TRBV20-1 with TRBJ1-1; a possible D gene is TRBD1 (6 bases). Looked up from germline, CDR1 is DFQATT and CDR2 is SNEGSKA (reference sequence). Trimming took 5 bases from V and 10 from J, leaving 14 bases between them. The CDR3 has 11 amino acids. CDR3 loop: CSAPQGIGAFF. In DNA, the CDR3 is TGCAGTGCTCCACAGGGAATTGGAGCTTTCTTT.

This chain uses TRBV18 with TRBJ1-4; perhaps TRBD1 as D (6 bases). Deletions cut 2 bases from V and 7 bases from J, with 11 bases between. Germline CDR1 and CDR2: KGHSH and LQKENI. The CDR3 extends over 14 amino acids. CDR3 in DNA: TGTGCCAGCTCACCAACGGCACAGGGTGAAAAACTGTTTTTT. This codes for CASSPTAQGEKLFF. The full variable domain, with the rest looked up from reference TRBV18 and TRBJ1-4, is NAGVMQNPRHLVRRRGQEARLRCSPMKGHSHVYWYRQLPEEGLKFMVYLQKENIIDESGMPKERFSAEFPKEGPSILRIQQVVRGDSAAYFCASSPTAQGEKLFFGSGTQLSVL.

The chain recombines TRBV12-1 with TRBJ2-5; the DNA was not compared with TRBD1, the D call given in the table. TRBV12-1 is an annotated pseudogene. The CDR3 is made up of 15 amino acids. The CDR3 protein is CASSAAGCLGETQYF. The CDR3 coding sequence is TGTGCCAGCAGCGCCGCAGGGTGCCTTGGGGAGACCCAGTACTTC.